The rows below give T cell receptor beta chains drawn from one sample of a study of blood T cell repertoires in COVID-19. The protocol was immunoSEQ multiplex PCR, while the TCRdb copy is restricted to in-frame clones and leaves out a portion. The data contain some 200,000 clones, roughly 86% of them singletons. Sequenced material: peripheral blood. All receptors derive from a man between 70 and 80 years old with acute or convalescent COVID-19. CDR3s include the opening cysteine and the closing phenylalanine or tryptophan. A D gene is named only where the DNA matches it firmly. Only part of the rows carry a size: once, few, many, or a class if the clone is expanded.

j_call clone_size cdr3_length v_call d_call cdr3_aa cdr3_nt
TRBJ1-4 NA 15 TRBV5-1 NA CASSLDSSSYEKLFF TGCGCCAGCAGCTTGGACAGCTCGTCCTATGAAAAACTGTTTTTT
TRBJ2-1 once 11 TRBV7-6 NA CASSPYNEQFF TGTGCCAGCAGCCCATACAATGAGCAGTTCTTC
TRBJ1-4 NA 11 TRBV15 NA CAGNICEKLFF TGTGCCGGCAACATATGTGAAAAACTGTTTTTT
TRBJ1-2 NA 13 TRBV5-1 TRBD1 CASSIGTGSGYTF TGCGCCAGCAGCATTGGGACAGGGAGCGGCTACACCTTC
TRBJ1-5 NA 14 TRBV9 NA CASSVGAGDQPQHF TGTGCCAGCAGCGTAGGGGCAGGGGATCAGCCCCAGCATTTT
TRBJ1-1 NA 14 TRBV3-1/TRBV3-2 NA CASSQDLLGAEAFF TGTGCCAGCAGCCAGGACCTGCTAGGGGCTGAAGCTTTCTTT
TRBJ2-1 NA 15 TRBV9 TRBD2 CASSVQRGPYNEQFF TGTGCCAGCAGCGTCCAGCGGGGGCCATACAATGAGCAGTTCTTC
TRBJ1-1 NA 13 TRBV7-9 TRBD1 CASSLFGDSEAFF TGTGCCAGCAGCTTATTTGGGGACAGTGAAGCTTTCTTT
TRBJ2-7 NA 15 TRBV5-1 TRBD1 CASSEGQGAVNEQYF TGCGCCAGCAGTGAGGGACAGGGGGCTGTGAACGAGCAGTACTTC
TRBJ2-5 NA 14 TRBV5-1 NA CASSDPQGMETQYF TGCGCCAGCAGCGACCCACAGGGTATGGAGACCCAGTACTTC
TRBJ1-2 NA 14 TRBV7-9 NA CASSLNPGLYGYTF TGTGCCAGCAGCCTCAACCCGGGTCTCTATGGCTACACCTTC
TRBJ2-3 NA 15 TRBV6-1 NA CASSERYRDTDTQYF TGTGCCAGCAGTGAGCGGTACAGGGACACAGATACGCAGTATTTT
TRBJ1-1 NA 11 TRBV20-1 NA CSAWRWTEAFF TGCAGTGCTTGGAGGTGGACTGAAGCTTTCTTT
TRBJ2-5 NA 15 TRBV3-1/TRBV3-2 NA CASSLMSSGRETQYF TGTGCCAGCAGCTTGATGTCCTCAGGGCGAGAGACCCAGTACTTC
TRBJ1-2 NA 14 TRBV5-1 TRBD1 CASSRGQPDYGYTF TGCGCCAGCAGCAGGGGACAGCCTGACTATGGCTACACCTTC
TRBJ2-5 NA 13 TRBV9 NA CASRKEIQETQYF TGTGCCAGCAGGAAGGAGATCCAAGAGACCCAGTACTTC
TRBJ1-2 NA 14 TRBV6-1 NA CASSERLANYGYTF TGTGCCAGCAGTGAGCGATTAGCTAACTATGGCTACACCTTC
TRBJ1-1 many 13 TRBV2 TRBD1 CASRDGQGETAFF TGTGCCAGCAGAGACGGACAGGGGGAAACGGCTTTCTTT
TRBJ1-3 NA 14 TRBV10-3 NA CAIRESASGNTIYF TGTGCCATCAGGGAGTCAGCCTCTGGAAACACCATATATTTT
TRBJ1-1 NA 17 TRBV18 NA CASSPISGGGGYTEAFF TGTGCCAGCTCACCAATAAGCGGCGGGGGTGGTTACACTGAAGCTTTCTTT
TRBJ2-1 NA 19 TRBV3-1/TRBV3-2 TRBD2 CASSQMGLAGGSNYNEQFF TGTGCCAGCAGCCAGATGGGGCTAGCGGGAGGCTCCAACTACAATGAGCAGTTCTTC
TRBJ2-1 once 15 TRBV3-1/TRBV3-2 NA CASSQDPSHYNEQFF TGTGCCAGCAGCCAAGATCCTAGTCATTACAATGAGCAGTTCTTC
TRBJ1-5 NA 15 TRBV15 NA CATSRGGSSGQPQHF TGTGCCACCAGCAGAGGGGGCAGCTCCGGGCAGCCCCAGCATTTT
TRBJ1-2 NA 13 TRBV6-1 NA CASWVLRDYGYTF TGTGCCAGCTGGGTCTTGCGGGACTATGGCTACACCTTC
TRBJ1-2 NA 16 TRBV19 NA CASRETGVLPSYGYTF TGTGCCAGCCGTGAAACGGGAGTTTTGCCTTCCTATGGCTACACCTTC
TRBJ1-2 NA 15 TRBV27 NA CASTLTGKANYGYTF TGTGCCAGCACTCTCACGGGGAAGGCTAACTATGGCTACACCTTC